Shown below are 18 T cell receptor beta chains from a single sample sequenced in a study of shared clonotypes between healthy human individuals. TCRdb keeps only in-frame clones here, not all; method: immunoSEQ multiplex PCR. The table records approximately 2.4 million clones, under 97% of them present only once. Sequencing was carried out using naive CD4+ T cells sorted from blood. Subset: CD45RA+ positively selected. The receptors shown here come from a man aged 18 to 30 in good health.

The gene calls are TRBV30 and TRBJ1-1; the D is unclear. V lost 4 bases to trimming and J lost 3 bases, with 15 bases between them. The germline CDR1 and CDR2 sequences are GTSNPN and SVGIG (reference sequence). This CDR3 has 14 residues. The CDR3, as DNA: TGTGCCTGGAAGATGGATTATTTTGACACTGAAGCTTTCTTT. The encoded protein is CAWKMDYFDTEAFF.

This clone was seen only once. The chain recombines TRBV9 with TRBJ2-1; 9 bases agree with TRBD2. The CDR3 has 14 amino acids. CDR1 and CDR2 from the germline V gene are SGDLS and YYNGEE. Trimming took 1 base from V and 4 from J; bases not matched to a gene: 0. The CDR3 here is CASSVLAGYNEQFF. In DNA form, the CDR3 reads TGTGCCAGCAGCGTACTAGCGGGATACAATGAGCAGTTCTTC.

The chain is built from TRBV6-5 and TRBJ1-1; no firm D call. The length of the CDR3 is 11 residues. Trimming took 8 bases from V and 2 from J, leaving 6 bases between them. Germline V gene data show CDR1 as MNHEY and CDR2 as SVGAGI. The CDR3 here is CASFGNTEAFF. The CDR3 DNA reads as TGTGCCAGCTTTGGAAACACTGAAGCTTTCTTT.

V gene TRBV30 combines with J gene TRBJ2-1; TRBD1 matches at 7 bases. Germline values: CDR1 GTSNPN, CDR2 SVGIG (reference sequence). CDR3 length: 11 residues. J was trimmed by 12 bases and V by 3 bases; bases with no gene match: 5. The CDR3 bases are TGTGCCTGGAGCGAGGGGGCTAGGCAGTTCTTC. The encoded protein is CAWSEGARQFF.

The rearrangement links TRBV7-6 to TRBJ2-1, with 11 bases lining up with TRBD2. The length of the CDR3 is 17 residues. J gave up 3 bases and V 3 bases, and 7 bases lay outside the gene matches. The V gene's germline CDR1 is SGHVS and CDR2 FNYEAQ. The CDR3 DNA follows: TGTGCCAGCAGCTTGGATAGCGGGAGGGCCAACTACAATGAGCAGTTCTTC. Translating it yields CASSLDSGRANYNEQFF.

The V gene is TRBV5-4, the J gene TRBJ2-7, with 7 bases lining up with TRBD1. There are 16 residues in the CDR3. Unmatched junction bases numbered 14, after V lost 4 bases and J lost 4 bases. From germline, CDR1 is SGHNT and CDR2 YYREEE (reference sequence). This chain's CDR3 is CASSGVIQGIGYEQYF. Here the CDR3 DNA reads TGTGCCAGCAGCGGAGTTATACAGGGGATCGGATACGAGCAGTACTTC.

This clone is a singleton in its sample. The chain joins TRBV6-1 to TRBJ2-7; D unresolved. This CDR3 has 15 amino acids. Germline CDR1 MNHNS, CDR2 SASEGT. V was pared by 2 bases and J by 5 bases, with 16 bases between. CDR3 bases: TGTGCCAGCAGTGAAAGTCGGCGTCCAGAGAACGAGCAGTACTTC. Protein product: CASSESRRPENEQYF.

The rearrangement joins TRBV7-3 to TRBJ1-1, with a weak D call TRBD1 (5 bases). The germline gives CDR1 SGHTA, CDR2 FQGTGA. This CDR3 has 13 amino acids. V lost 1 base and J 4 bases, leaving 7 bases between the germline ends. The CDR3: CASSLRGGTEAFF. The CDR3 DNA follows: TGTGCCAGCAGCTTAAGGGGGGGCACTGAAGCTTTCTTT.

The chain has TRBV25-1 and TRBJ2-2; D is unclear. Between the trimmed V and J ends, which lost 8 bases and 0 bases, there was a span of 7 bases. The CDR3 covers 13 residues. Germline CDR1 MGHDK, CDR2 SYGVNS. Here the CDR3 reads CASRSANTGELFF. The CDR3 coding sequence is TGTGCCAGCCGGTCAGCGAACACCGGGGAGCTGTTTTTT.

This chain connects TRBV30 to TRBJ2-2, with TRBD1 as a possible D gene (6 bases). This CDR3 is built from 13 residues. CDR1 and CDR2 from the germline V gene are GTSNPN and SVGIG (reference sequence). V was cut by 3 bases and J by 4 bases, with 9 bases left in between. The CDR3 region has the DNA TGTGCCTGGAGAGACAGGTCCACCGGGGAGCTGTTTTTT. Its protein is CAWRDRSTGELFF.

The V call is TRBV4-3, the J call TRBJ1-2; D remains unclear. Germline lookup yields CDR1 LGHNA and CDR2 YSLEER. The CDR3 length is 15 residues. V was trimmed by 0 bases and J by 4 bases, leaving 12 bases between them. The CDR3 region has the DNA TGCGCCAGCAGCCAAGATCCGGTAGAACCCTATGGCTACACCTTC. This translates into CASSQDPVEPYGYTF.

The chain combines TRBV27 with TRBJ2-7, with D possibly TRBD2 on 5 matching bases. In germline, CDR1 is MNHEY, CDR2 SMNVEV (reference sequence). Deletions cut 4 bases from V and 4 bases from J, with 17 bases between. CDR3 length: 15 residues. The CDR3 region has the DNA TGTGCCAGCAGTTCATCGGGGTTGGGTGGTTACGAGCAGTACTTC. Protein sequence: CASSSSGLGGYEQYF.

V gene TRBV5-6 combines with J gene TRBJ2-7, with 15 bases that match TRBD2. Looked up from germline, CDR1 is SGHDT and CDR2 is YYEEEE. V lost 3 bases and J lost 7; bases outside the gene matches: 11. CDR3 length: 17 amino acids. CDR3 in amino acids: CASSWFPGLAGGGEQYF. CDR3 DNA sequence: TGTGCCAGCAGCTGGTTCCCGGGACTAGCGGGAGGTGGAGAGCAGTACTTC.

The chain joins TRBV6-5 to TRBJ2-5; possibly TRBD1 for D (5 bases). V lost 2 bases, J lost 4 bases, and 14 bases lay in between. Germline V CDR1 and CDR2: MNHEY, SVGAGI. CDR3 length: 15 residues. CDR3 region: CASSYGQGVLETQYF. The CDR3, as DNA: TGTGCCAGCAGTTACGGCCAGGGCGTCCTAGAGACCCAGTACTTC.

The V and J genes are TRBV30 and TRBJ1-5; 9 positions agree with TRBD1. The V gene end was trimmed by 1 base and the J gene end by 7 bases; junction bases not matched to a gene: 5. Germline loops: CDR1 GTSNPN, CDR2 SVGIG (reference sequence). The CDR3 loop spans 14 amino acids. The CDR3 protein is CAWSAGTGRQPQHF. CDR3 DNA sequence: TGTGCCTGGAGTGCCGGGACAGGGAGGCAGCCCCAGCATTTT.

The chain uses TRBV6-5 and TRBJ1-3, with D hard to call. Germline CDR1 and CDR2: MNHEY and SVGAGI. The CDR3 consists of 13 residues. The V end was cut by 5 bases, the J end by 5 bases, with 10 bases between. CDR3 in DNA: TGTGCCAGCAGTGCTGACGGGAGAAACACCATATATTTT. Translating it yields CASSADGRNTIYF.

This rearrangement joins TRBV28 to TRBJ2-7; tentative D call: TRBD1 (6 bases). The germline V and J ends were trimmed by 9 bases and 1 base, with 19 bases remaining between them. From germline, CDR1 is MDHEN and CDR2 SYDVKM. The CDR3 length is 15 residues. For the CDR3, the DNA is TGTGCCAGTATCCCCGGACAGACTTATTCCTACGAGCAGTACTTC. This sequence encodes CASIPGQTYSYEQYF. Supplemented by reference TRBV28 and TRBJ2-7, the full variable domain reads DVKVTQSSRYLVKRTGEKVFLECVQDMDHENMFWYRQDPGLGLRLIYFSYDVKMKEKGDIPEGYSVSREKKERFSLILESASTNQTSMYLCASIPGQTYSYEQYFGPGTRLTVT.

The rearrangement uses TRBV7-3 and TRBJ2-2; D uncertain. V was pared by 4 bases and J by 5 bases, with 8 bases between. This CDR3 has 13 residues. Germline V gene data show CDR1 as SGHTA and CDR2 as FQGTGA. The CDR3 nucleotides are TGTGCCAGCAGCTCTGGGTTAACCGGGGAGCTGTTTTTT. Protein product: CASSSGLTGELFF.